This paragraph covers one T cell receptor beta chain sequence. The data stem from a study of sequential checkpoint blockade in melanoma. Study overall: TCRbeta immunosequencing was performed on DNA from over 90 pretreatment melanoma tumor samples. After nivolumab or ipilimumab alone, some 22 patients had week-13 rebiopsies.

Documented treatment: randomized to nivolumab then ipilimumab (arm A) or the reverse (arm B). Libraries were prepared by immunoSEQ multiplex PCR; TCRdb keeps only in-frame clonotypes and omits some of them. The sample shows more than 30,000 clones, roughly a third of them seen only once. This sequence originates from a human donor with melanoma. Sequencing was performed on tumor tissue (inferred from file names), taken from a patient given nivolumab and ipilimumab in sequence.

CDR3 sequence (DNA): TGTGCCAGCTCACTCCTTGGTAGTGGCTACACCTTC. This translates into CASSLLGSGYTF. The chain employs TRBV18 and TRBJ1-2, with no clear D. Germline V CDR1 and CDR2: KGHSH, LQKENI. The CDR3 has 12 amino acids. Trimming pared 4 bases from V and 7 bases from J, leaving 10 bases between.